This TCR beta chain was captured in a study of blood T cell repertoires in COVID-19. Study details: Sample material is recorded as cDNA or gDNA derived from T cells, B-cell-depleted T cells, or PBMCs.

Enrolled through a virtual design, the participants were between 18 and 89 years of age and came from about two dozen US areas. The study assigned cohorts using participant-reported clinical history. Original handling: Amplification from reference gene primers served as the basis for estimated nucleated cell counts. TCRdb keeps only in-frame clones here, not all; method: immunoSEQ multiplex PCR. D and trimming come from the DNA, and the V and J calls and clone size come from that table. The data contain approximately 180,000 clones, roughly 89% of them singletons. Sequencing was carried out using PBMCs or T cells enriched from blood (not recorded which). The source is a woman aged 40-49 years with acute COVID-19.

The CDR3 here is CASSVGTSGSNEQFF. Here the CDR3 DNA reads TGTGCCAGCAGCGTCGGGACTAGCGGGAGTAATGAGCAGTTCTTC. The chain carries TRBV9 and TRBJ2-1; TRBD2 matches at 14 bases. Germline-derived CDR1 and CDR2 are SGDLS and YYNGEE. The CDR3 spans 15 residues. J lost 7 bases, V lost 2 bases, and 2 bases had no gene match. Based on the CDR3 plus reference TRBV9 and TRBJ2-1, the full variable domain is DSGVTQTPKHLITATGQRVTLRCSPRSGDLSVYWYQQSLDQGLQFLIQYYNGEERAKGNILERFSAQQFPDLHSELNLSSLELGDSALYFCASSVGTSGSNEQFFGPGTRLTVL.